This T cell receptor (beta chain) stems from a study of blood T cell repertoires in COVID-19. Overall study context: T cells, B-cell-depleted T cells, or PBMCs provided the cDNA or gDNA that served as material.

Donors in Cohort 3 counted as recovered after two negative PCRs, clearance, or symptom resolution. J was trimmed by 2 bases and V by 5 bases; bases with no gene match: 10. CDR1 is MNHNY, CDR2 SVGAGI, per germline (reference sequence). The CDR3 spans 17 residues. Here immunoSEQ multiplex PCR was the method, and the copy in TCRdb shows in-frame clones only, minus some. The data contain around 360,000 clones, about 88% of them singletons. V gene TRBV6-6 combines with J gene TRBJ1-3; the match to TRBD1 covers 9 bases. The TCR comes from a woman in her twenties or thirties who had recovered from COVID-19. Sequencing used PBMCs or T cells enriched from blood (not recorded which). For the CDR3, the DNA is TGTGCCAGCAGTCCTCATGGACAGGGGTTCCCTGGAAACACCATATATTTT. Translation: CASSPHGQGFPGNTIYF.